These 20 T cell receptor beta chains were all obtained from the same sample, sequenced in a study of tumor-infiltrating lymphocytes in primary liver carcinoma. Co-extracted RNA and DNA came from roughly 20-30 mg of unsorted bulk tissue. Making TCR beta cDNA involved approximately 0.5 ug total RNA and a constant-region primer. For TCR beta, libraries were produced by three nested multiplex PCR rounds using slightly modified ARM-PCR. TRBV1-TRBV30 forward primers paired with a C-beta reverse primer were used in the first two PCR rounds, which ran 9 to 10 cycles each. TCRdb reprocessed the multiplex PCR reads with MiXCR, giving one entry per CDR3 protein. The repertoire consists of approximately 80,000 distinct CDR3 sequences, with 69% occurring once and the leading ten covering approximately 26%. Sequencing was done on a sample of tumor-adjacent normal liver tissue. These receptors were obtained from a man in his forties with primary liver carcinoma and hepatitis B virus infection.

About this clonotype: An end of the junction differs from the germline gene, which may be a read error. The rearrangement joins TRBV4-3 to TRBJ2-7, with 10 bases aligning to TRBD2. The CDR3 is made up of 15 amino acids. Germline CDR1 reads LGHNA; CDR2 reads YSLEER. This CDR3 reads CASSQELAGVHEQYF. CDR3 DNA: TGCGCCAGCAGTCAGGAGCTAGCGGGAGTGCACGAACAGTACTTC.

A remark on this clonotype: One junction end does not reproduce the germline sequence, and a read error may be involved. The gene calls are TRBV11-2 and TRBJ2-3; D is unclear. Germline CDR1 SGHAT, CDR2 FQNNGV. CDR3 length: 16 residues. This CDR3 is CASSLSRISSTDTQYF. CDR3 sequence (DNA): TGTGCCAGTAGCTTAAGTAGGATCAGCAGCACAGATACGCAGTATTTT.

For this clonotype: In this CDR3 the conserved last residue, phenylalanine or tryptophan, is missing, so a read error is likely. The chain uses TRBV6-6 and TRBJ1-1, with a tentative D call TRBD1 (5 bases). The CDR3 loop spans 15 amino acids. Germline V gives CDR1 MNHNY, CDR2 SVGAGI (reference sequence). CDR3 sequence: CAGRTGTYSNTEAFL. The CDR3 DNA follows: TGTGCCGGCAGAACTGGGACGTACAGTAACACTGAAGCTTTCTTA.

This clonotype was recorded at least ten times. The chain combines TRBV6-6 with TRBJ2-1; D is unclear. Germline V gene data show CDR1 as MNHNY and CDR2 as SVGAGI (reference sequence). The germline V and J ends were trimmed by 6 bases and 10 bases, with 10 bases remaining between them. The CDR3 has 11 amino acids. In nucleotides, the CDR3 is TGTGCCAGCAGCCCGGGTAGGGAGCAGTTCTTC. Its protein is CASSPGREQFF.

There are a few counts of this clonotype. An end of the junction does not agree with germline; a read error may underlie this. The rearrangement uses TRBV11-2 and TRBJ2-1; unclear D gene. In germline, CDR1 is SGHAT, CDR2 FQNNGV. The CDR3 length is 12 residues. The CDR3 protein is CASSSLWEEQSF. In DNA, the CDR3 is TGTGCCAGTAGTTCCCTATGGGAAGAGCAGTCCTTC.

Details on this clonotype: One end of the junction fails to match germline, which may point to a read error. The chain has TRBV5-1 and TRBJ2-7; 8 nucleotides align to TRBD2. Germline CDR1 is SGHRS and CDR2 is YFSETQ. The CDR3 contains 19 residues. CDR3 in DNA: TGCGTCAGCAGCTCGGGGGGGGGAGCCGGGTCCGAATACGAATACGCGCAGTACTTC. Translating gives CVSSSGGGAGSEYEYAQYF.

As concerns this clonotype: A much larger clonotype is one base distant, so this may be a read error. The chain uses TRBV5-1 and TRBJ2-7, with unresolved D. Germline loops: CDR1 SGHRS, CDR2 YFSETQ. V was pared by 0 bases and J by 3 bases, with 13 bases between. There are 15 residues in the CDR3. This CDR3 reads CASSLEPGVYYEQYF. The CDR3 DNA is TGCGCCAGCAGCTTGGAACCGGGCGTCTACTACGAGCAGTACTTC.

Details on this clonotype: The junction departs from germline at one end; a sequencing error may be responsible. V gene TRBV4-3 combines with J gene TRBJ1-2, with D possibly TRBD1 on 5 matching bases. The germline V gene encodes CDR1 LGHNA and CDR2 YSLEER. The CDR3 loop spans 14 amino acids. CDR3 DNA: TGCGCCAGAAGCCAGGAAAGGGGTAACTATGGCTACACCTTC. It translates to CARSQERGNYGYTF.

This clonotype has ten or more counts. The V gene is TRBV6-1, the J gene TRBJ2-7; 8 bases map to TRBD2. CDR1 and CDR2 (germline): MNHNS, SASEGT. The V segment lost 5 bases and the J segment 8 bases; nucleotides outside the gene matches: 8. This CDR3 has 13 residues. The CDR3 loop is CASSPTGGVKQYF. CDR3 nucleotide sequence: TGTGCCAGCAGTCCTACCGGGGGGGTCAAGCAGTACTTC.

Remarks on this clonotype: Germline is not matched at one junction end, which may reflect a read error. The V and J genes are TRBV11-2 and TRBJ2-1, with TRBD2 matching over 9 bases. The CDR3 length is 14 residues. The germline CDR1 and CDR2 sequences are SGHAT and FQNNGV. CDR3 in amino acids: CASSSVAGDGEQFF. CDR3 in DNA: TGTGCCAGCAGCTCCGTAGCGGGAGATGGTGAGCAGTTCTTT.

Worth noting for this clonotype: A junction boundary mismatches the germline segment, possibly from a read error. This rearrangement joins TRBV28 to TRBJ2-7; no firm D call. The germline V gene has CDR1 MDHEN and CDR2 SYDVKM. This CDR3 region has 14 residues. The CDR3 region has the DNA TGTGCCAACAGTTTATTCGCCTGGGATGGAGAGCAGTACTTC. Translation gives CANSLFAWDGEQYF.

The chain joins TRBV11-3 to TRBJ2-1; a weak D match, TRBD2 (6 bases). This CDR3 is built from 14 residues. The germline V gene encodes CDR1 SGHNT and CDR2 YENEEA. The ends were cut back, 3 bases at V and 8 bases at J, with 14 bases in the middle. Written as DNA, the CDR3 is TGTGCCAGCAGCTTGACTAGTATCAACGATGAGCAGTTCTTC. It codes for CASSLTSINDEQFF.

To note about this clonotype: A much larger clone differs from this one at a single base, so this may be a read error. V is TRBV7-9 and J is TRBJ2-3; D call uncertain. V dropped 3 bases and J dropped 3 bases, with 13 bases sitting between them. Germline V lookup: CDR1 SEHNR, CDR2 FQNEAQ (reference sequence). The length of the CDR3 is 15 residues. In nucleotides, the CDR3 is TGTGCCAGCAGCTTGCAGACACGGAGTACAGATACGCAGTATTTT. This encodes CASSLQTRSTDTQYF.

Of note for this clonotype: This CDR3 is missing its conserved last phenylalanine or tryptophan, likely due to a read error. The chain joins TRBV29-1 to TRBJ2-5, with D unresolved. The CDR3 has 14 residues. In germline, CDR1 is SQVTM, CDR2 ANQGSEA. The CDR3 DNA follows: TGCAGCGTTGAAGCGCCAGGACCGCAAGGGACCCAGTACTAC. Its translation: CSVEAPGPQGTQYY.

With respect to this clonotype: Sequence at one end of the junction differs from germline and may be a read error. The V gene is TRBV11-2, the J gene TRBJ2-3; possibly TRBD2 for D (5 bases). Germline-derived CDR1 and CDR2 are SGHAT and FQNNGV. The CDR3 runs to 15 residues. CDR3 nucleotides: TGCGCCATCAGCTTACCAACAAGCGGACCTCCGGCGCAGTATTTT. Protein product: CAISLPTSGPPAQYF.

Concerning this clonotype itself: Relative to the germline gene, one junction end is altered; a read error may explain this. The chain uses TRBV11-2 and TRBJ2-7; TRBD1 agrees at 10 bases. CDR3 length: 18 amino acids. Germline CDR1 is SGHAT and CDR2 is FQNNGV. CDR3: CASSLVGPRQGASYKQYF. In DNA form, the CDR3 reads TGTGCCAGCAGCTTAGTTGGGCCGAGACAGGGGGCCTCCTACAAGCAGTATTTC.

Details on this clonotype: Lacking the conserved final phenylalanine or tryptophan, this CDR3 likely reflects a read error. This sequence joins TRBV11-2 and TRBJ2-5; TRBD2 aligns across 7 bases. Germline V lookup: CDR1 SGHAT, CDR2 FQNNGV. CDR3 size: 16 residues. The CDR3: CASSFWPAGQQEAQYL. As DNA, the CDR3 is TGTGCCAGTAGCTTTTGGCCAGCGGGGCAACAAGAGGCCCAGTACTTA.

About this clonotype itself: One junction end does not reproduce the germline sequence, and a read error may be involved. The V and J genes are TRBV6-5 and TRBJ2-5; the D gene could be TRBD1 or TRBD2 (5 bases each). The CDR3 is made up of 11 amino acids. Germline V gene lookup returns CDR1 MNHEY and CDR2 SVGAGI. CDR3 in amino acids: CPSSIGGTQYF. CDR3 nucleotides: TGTCCCAGCAGTATTGGTGGGACCCAGTATTTC.

This clonotype was recorded once. The gene calls are TRBV12-3 or TRBV12-4 and TRBJ2-3, with 7 bases identical to TRBD2. V gave up 3 bases and J gave up 6 bases; unmatched junction bases: 6. The CDR3 has 14 residues. CDR3 protein: CASSFGRGGDTQYF. As DNA, the CDR3 is TGTGCCAGCAGTTTCGGTAGGGGAGGGGATACGCAGTATTTT.

The chain recombines TRBV12-3 or TRBV12-4 with TRBJ2-5, with D possibly being TRBD1 (6 bases). V was clipped by 5 bases and J by 4 bases, with 14 bases between them. This CDR3 has 14 amino acids. Here the CDR3 reads CASSTETGGETQYF. The DNA of the CDR3 is TGTGCCAGCAGTACCGAGACAGGCGGAGAGACCCAGTACTTC.